Listed here is a single T cell receptor (beta chain). This CDR3 comprises 14 residues. Germline V gene data show CDR1 as SGHVS and CDR2 as FQNEAQ. V lost 5 bases to trimming and J lost 3 bases; unmatched junction nucleotides: 3. The data originate from a study of PD-L1 blockade in urothelial cancer. About the research overall: Atezolizumab (1,200 mg intravenously every 3 weeks) began at some point between 2014 and 2015 for patients. Prior chemotherapy ranged from 0 to 3 regimens per patient. Median blood clonality was around 0.086, with more than 75,000 unique TCRs.

The table came from immunoSEQ multiplex PCR; TCRdb's copy has only in-frame clones and leaves some out. The data show 100,000 or so clones, with approximately 90% seen just once and around 0.9% held by the top ten. The sequence derives from a woman older than 75 with urothelial cancer. The specimen was PBMCs, collected around atezolizumab (anti-PD-L1) treatment. The chain recombines TRBV7-8 with TRBJ1-2; the match to TRBD1 covers 10 bases. The CDR3 is CASSLGTGDYGYTF. The CDR3 nucleotides read TGTGCCAGCAGCCTAGGGACAGGGGACTATGGCTACACCTTC.